This T cell receptor (beta chain) is drawn from a study of technical replicates of blood from a handful of donors. Measured with immunoSEQ multiplex PCR; TCRdb has only the in-frame clones, and not every one. Here the sample spans about 83,000 clones, about 90% being singletons. The CDR3 covers 13 residues. V was pared by 10 bases and J by 2 bases, with 4 bases of the junction left unmatched. Germline V lookup: CDR1 SGHRS, CDR2 YFSETQ. This clone was seen once. Sequenced sample: T cells isolated from PBMCs. This clonotype was sampled from a human donor in good health. The rearrangement joins TRBV5-1 to TRBJ2-3; TRBD1 agrees at 10 bases. CDR3 nucleotides: TGCGCCTCCGGGACAGGGGTCACAGATACGCAGTATTTT. This codes for CASGTGVTDTQYF.